The sequence of this TCR beta chain was determined in a study of cytomegalovirus exposure and HLA in healthy donors. On the study more broadly: Approximately 180 million T cells yielded 117 million unique TCR beta sequences, as an earlier analysis found. Study results and limitations: Productive status was seen about 90% or about 30% of the time for most TCR beta V segments in an earlier analysis. 87-base-pair reads could not separate some V segments, including TRBV6-2 and TRBV6-3.

In the PCR, 60 Vbeta and 13 Jbeta primers were used. Measured with immunoSEQ multiplex PCR; TCRdb has only the in-frame clones, and not every one. Counted here are roughly 100,000 clones, roughly three quarters occurring once; the ten biggest clones make up around 3.5%. CDR3 size: 13 residues. Deletions cut 0 bases from V and 6 bases from J, with 7 bases between. Germline values: CDR1 SGHRS, CDR2 YFSETQ. This clone appeared a few times. The antigen remains undetermined. V gene TRBV5-1 combines with J gene TRBJ2-1; D gene ambiguous. Sequenced: PBMCs. This sequence originates from a man under 40 in good health and CMV-seronegative. CDR3 region: CASSLALVNEQFF. The CDR3, as DNA: TGCGCCAGCAGCTTGGCACTTGTCAATGAGCAGTTCTTC.